This T cell receptor beta chain was retrieved from a study of CXCR3-negative and CXCR3-positive naive CD8 T cells. Background on the study: Roughly 140 million TRB reads were obtained in total, which works out to about 1.5 +/- 0.3 million per library. Study-level results: More hydrophobic TRB CDR3s occurred in CXCR3-positive than in CXCR3-negative naive cells. Whereas both naive subsets had comparably high diversity, memory CD8+ cells had much lower diversity.

Concerning this clonotype: What it binds is not known.

There are 14 residues in the CDR3. The germline CDR1 and CDR2 sequences are SQVTM and ANQGSEA. The authors made the TRB cDNA libraries by 5' RACE using UMI labels. TCRdb reworked the 5' RACE reads into one entry per CDR3 protein, no DNA. The sample spans some 130,000 distinct CDR3 sequences; the ten largest clones claim 0.5% to 0.75%. V is TRBV29-1 and J is TRBJ2-7; TCRdb gives TRBD1 as the D gene, but with no DNA this cannot be confirmed. Sequenced input: naive CXCR3+ CD8+ T cells from blood. The subset here: CD45RO-CCR7+CD27+CD95- naive CD8+ T cells expressing CXCR3 (TNR3+). This TCR came from a human donor in good health. Some clones in this sample may be carry-over from other donors' samples. The chain's CDR3 is CSVESGRGRTEQYF.